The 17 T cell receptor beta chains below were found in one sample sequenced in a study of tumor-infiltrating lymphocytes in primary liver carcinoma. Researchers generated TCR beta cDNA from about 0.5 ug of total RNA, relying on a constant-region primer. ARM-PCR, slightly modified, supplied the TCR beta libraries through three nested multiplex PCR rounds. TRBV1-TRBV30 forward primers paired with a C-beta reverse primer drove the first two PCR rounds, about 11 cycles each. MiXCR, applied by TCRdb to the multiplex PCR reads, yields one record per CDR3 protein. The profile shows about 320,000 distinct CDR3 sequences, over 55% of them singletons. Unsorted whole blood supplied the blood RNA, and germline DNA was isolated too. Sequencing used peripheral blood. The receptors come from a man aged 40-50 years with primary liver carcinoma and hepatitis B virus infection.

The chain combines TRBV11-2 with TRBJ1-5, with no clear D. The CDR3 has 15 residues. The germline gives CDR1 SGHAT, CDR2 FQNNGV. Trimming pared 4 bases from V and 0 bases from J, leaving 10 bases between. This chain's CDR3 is CASSSDGYSNQPQHF. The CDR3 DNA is TGTGCCAGCAGCTCAGACGGATATAGCAATCAGCCCCAGCATTTT. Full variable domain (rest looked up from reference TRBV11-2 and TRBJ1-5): EAGVAQSPRYKIIEKRQSVAFWCNPISGHATLYWYQQILGQGPKLLIQFQNNGVVDDSQLPKDRFSAERLKGVDSTLKIQPAKLEDSAVYLCASSSDGYSNQPQHFGDGTRLSIL.

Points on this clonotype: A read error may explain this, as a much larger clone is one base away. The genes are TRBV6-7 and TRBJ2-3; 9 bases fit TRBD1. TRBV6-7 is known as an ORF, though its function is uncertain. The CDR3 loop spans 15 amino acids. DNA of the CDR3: TGTGCCAGCATTTACTCAGGACAGGGGAGAGATACGCAGTATTTT. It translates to CASIYSGQGRDTQYF.

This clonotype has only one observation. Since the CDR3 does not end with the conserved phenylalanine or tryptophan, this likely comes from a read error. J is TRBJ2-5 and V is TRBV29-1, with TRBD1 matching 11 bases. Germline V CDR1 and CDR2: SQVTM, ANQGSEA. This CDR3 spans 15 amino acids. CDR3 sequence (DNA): TGCAGCGATGAAGCGGACAGGGGGCGAGTAGAGACCCAGTACCTC. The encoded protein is CSDEADRGRVETQYL.

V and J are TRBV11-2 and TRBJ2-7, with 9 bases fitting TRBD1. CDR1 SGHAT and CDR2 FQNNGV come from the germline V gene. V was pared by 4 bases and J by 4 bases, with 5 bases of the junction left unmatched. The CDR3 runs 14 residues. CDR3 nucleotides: TGTGCCAGCAGCTCCCGGGACAGGGAGTACGAGCAGTACTTC. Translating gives CASSSRDREYEQYF.

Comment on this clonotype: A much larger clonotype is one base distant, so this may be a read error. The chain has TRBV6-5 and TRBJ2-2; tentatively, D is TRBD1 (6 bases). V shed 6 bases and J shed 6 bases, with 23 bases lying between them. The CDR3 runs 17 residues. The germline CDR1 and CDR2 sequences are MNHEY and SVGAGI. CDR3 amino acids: CASRPTSDRLLAGELFF. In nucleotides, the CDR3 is TGTGCCAGCAGACCTACTTCAGACAGGCTGTTGGCCGGGGAGCTGTTTTTT.

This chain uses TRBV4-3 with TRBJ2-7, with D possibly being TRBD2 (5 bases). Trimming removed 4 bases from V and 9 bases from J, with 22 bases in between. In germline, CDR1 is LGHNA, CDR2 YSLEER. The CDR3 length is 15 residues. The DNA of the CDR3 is TGCGCCAGCAGCCGAGATCGAGGTGGCTTAGGAGGGCAGTACTTC. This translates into CASSRDRGGLGGQYF.

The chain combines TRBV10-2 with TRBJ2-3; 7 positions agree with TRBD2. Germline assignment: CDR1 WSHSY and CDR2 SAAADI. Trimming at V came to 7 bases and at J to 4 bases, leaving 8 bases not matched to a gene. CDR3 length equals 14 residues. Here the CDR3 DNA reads TGCGCCAGCAAAGGGACTATGGGAGCAGATACGCAGTATTTT. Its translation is CASKGTMGADTQYF.

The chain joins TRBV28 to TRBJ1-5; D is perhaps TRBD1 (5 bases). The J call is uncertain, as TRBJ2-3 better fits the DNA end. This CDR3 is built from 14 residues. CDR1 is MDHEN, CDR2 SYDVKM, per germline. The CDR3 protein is CASKETDSNQSQYF. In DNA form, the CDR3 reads TGTGCCAGCAAGGAGACAGACAGCAATCAGTCCCAGTATTTT.

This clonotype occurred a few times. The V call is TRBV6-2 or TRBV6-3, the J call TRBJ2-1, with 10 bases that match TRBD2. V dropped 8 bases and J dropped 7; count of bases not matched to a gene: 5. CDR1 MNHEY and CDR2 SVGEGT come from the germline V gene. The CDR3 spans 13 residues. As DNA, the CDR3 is TGTGCCAGCGGAGCGGGAGGGCAGAATGAGCAGTTCTTC. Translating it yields CASGAGGQNEQFF.

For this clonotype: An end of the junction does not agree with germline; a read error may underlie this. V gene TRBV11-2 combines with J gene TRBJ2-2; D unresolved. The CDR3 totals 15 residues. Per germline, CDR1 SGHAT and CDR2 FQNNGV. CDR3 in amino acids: CACSPPDPFPGELFF. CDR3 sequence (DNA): TGCGCCTGCAGCCCACCAGACCCTTTCCCCGGGGAGCTGTTTTTT. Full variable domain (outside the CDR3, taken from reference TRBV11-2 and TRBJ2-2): EAGVAQSPRYKIIEKRQSVAFWCNPISGHATLYWYQQILGQGPKLLIQFQNNGVVDDSQLPKDRFSAERLKGVDSTLKIQPAKLEDSAVYLCACSPPDPFPGELFFGEGSRLTVL.

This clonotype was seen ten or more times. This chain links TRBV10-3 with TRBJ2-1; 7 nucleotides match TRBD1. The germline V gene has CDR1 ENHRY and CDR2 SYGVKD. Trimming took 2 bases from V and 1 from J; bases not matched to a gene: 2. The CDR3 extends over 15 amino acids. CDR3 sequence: CAISENRGSYNEQFF. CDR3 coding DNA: TGTGCCATCAGTGAGAACAGGGGTTCCTACAATGAGCAGTTCTTC.

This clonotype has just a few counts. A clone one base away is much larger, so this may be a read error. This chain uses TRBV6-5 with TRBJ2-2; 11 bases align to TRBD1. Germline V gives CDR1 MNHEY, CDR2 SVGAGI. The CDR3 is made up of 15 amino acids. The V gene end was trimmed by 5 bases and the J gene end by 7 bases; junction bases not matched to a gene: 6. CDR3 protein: CASSLDRGLIGELFF. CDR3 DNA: TGTGCCAGCAGTCTGGACAGGGGGCTGATCGGGGAGCTGTTTTTT.

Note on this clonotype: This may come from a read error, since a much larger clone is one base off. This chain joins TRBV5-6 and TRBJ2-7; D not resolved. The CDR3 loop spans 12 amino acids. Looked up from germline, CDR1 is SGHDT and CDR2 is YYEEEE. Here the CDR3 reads CACSLNSYEQYF. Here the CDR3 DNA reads TGTGCCTGCAGCCTGAATTCCTACGAGCAGTACTTC. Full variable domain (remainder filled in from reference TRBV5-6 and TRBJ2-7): DAGVTQSPTHLIKTRGQQVTLRCSPKSGHDTVSWYQQALGQGPQFIFQYYEEEERQRGNFPDRFSGHQFPNYSSELNVNALLLGDSALYLCACSLNSYEQYFGPGTRLTVT.

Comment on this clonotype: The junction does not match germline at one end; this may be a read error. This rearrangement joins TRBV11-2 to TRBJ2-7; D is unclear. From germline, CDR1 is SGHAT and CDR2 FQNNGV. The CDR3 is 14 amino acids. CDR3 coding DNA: TGTGCCAGCAGCTTGGTAGTGGGCTCCTACGATCAGTACTTC. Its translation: CASSLVVGSYDQYF.

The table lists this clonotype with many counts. The CDR3 is CASSLLDEQYF. The CDR3 nucleotides are TGTGCCAGCAGTTTACTAGACGAGCAGTACTTC. The V and J genes are TRBV12-3 or TRBV12-4 and TRBJ2-7, with D hard to call. The ends were cut back, 2 bases at V and 5 bases at J, with 4 bases in the middle. CDR3 size: 11 residues.

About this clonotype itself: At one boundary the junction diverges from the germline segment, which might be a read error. The CDR3 loop is CASSQDPTPTRGTNTQYF. CDR3 DNA sequence: TGCGCCAGCAGCCAAGACCCGACGCCCACCCGTGGCACAAATACGCAGTATTTT. The chain recombines TRBV4-3 with TRBJ2-3, with D hard to call. This CDR3 is built from 18 residues. Per the germline V gene, CDR1 is LGHNA and CDR2 is YSLEER.

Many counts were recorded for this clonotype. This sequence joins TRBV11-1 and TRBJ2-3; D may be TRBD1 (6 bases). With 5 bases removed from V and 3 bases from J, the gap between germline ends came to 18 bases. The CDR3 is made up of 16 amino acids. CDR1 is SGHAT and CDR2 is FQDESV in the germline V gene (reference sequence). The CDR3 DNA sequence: TGTGCCAGCAGCCCGTCTGGGGCCAGGGGTACAGATACGCAGTATTTT. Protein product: CASSPSGARGTDTQYF. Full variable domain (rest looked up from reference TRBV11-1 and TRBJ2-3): EAEVAQSPRYKITEKSQAVAFWCDPISGHATLYWYRQILGQGPELLVQFQDESVVDDSQLPKDRFSAERLKGVDSTLKIQPAELGDSAMYLCASSPSGARGTDTQYFGPGTRLTVL.